This TCR beta chain was identified during a study of human T cells and chemical hapten exposure. Across the whole study: Enrolled patients were predominantly female and had alopecia areata, totalis or universalis. Small discrepancies in pooled library volume mainly accounted for the varying TCR yields per sample.

Per the original methods: Sample-level TCR yields exhibited a median of around 100,000, with a range of roughly 20,000 to 700,000. One entry per CDR3 protein results from TCRdb running MiXCR on the RACE reads. TCRdb, not the authors, supplied the V and J calls. The table records about 180,000 distinct CDR3 sequences, around 30% of them present only once. CDR1 MDHEN and CDR2 SYDVKM come from the germline V gene. The V and J ends lost 10 bases and 5 bases, in that order; junction bases with no gene match: 8. The CDR3 has 13 amino acids. This clonotype was seen a few times. Sample time point: pre-sensitization, week 0. The treatment denotes: therapeutic diphenylcyclopropenone sensitization with weekly scalp DPC.

This sequence joins TRBV28 and TRBJ1-2, with 9 nucleotides matching TRBD1. The sample in question was whole blood, obtained in connection with sensitization to the hapten diphenylcyclopropenone (DPC). The TCR originated in a woman in her 30s with alopecia areata. Some clones in this sample may be carry-over from other donors' samples. This chain's CDR3 is CATGTGSKYGYTF. CDR3 DNA sequence: TGTGCCACCGGGACAGGGTCGAAATATGGCTACACCTTC.